These 2 T cell receptor beta chains share one sample of origin, sequenced in a study of T cells in women clearing cervical HPV infection. The data were produced by immunoSEQ multiplex PCR, yet TCRdb's version contains in-frame clones alone and is incomplete. The sample table sets out around 31,000 clones. Input material: blood buffy coat. The receptors here all came from a woman between 18 and 69 years old with a cervical HPV16 infection that either progressed to CIN3+ or cleared (not recorded which).

As to this clone: From the germline J gene comes the end of the CDR3, since the read stops 3 residues before it. The chain carries TRBV20-1 and TRBJ1-2; a weak D match, TRBD1 (6 bases). The CDR3 is 14 amino acids. Trimming shortened V by 4 bases and J by 3 bases, and 15 bases separated the two germline ends. Germline loops: CDR1 DFQATT, CDR2 SNEGSKA (reference sequence). CDR3 amino acids: CSATRTGIDYGYTF. The sequenced CDR3 bases are TGCAGTGCTACCCGAACAGGGATCGACTATGGC.

Comment on this clone: The CDR3 is cut off 3 residues early in the read; its end comes from the germline J gene. The chain uses TRBV19 and TRBJ1-2; 7 bases are a match to TRBD1. This CDR3 is 13 amino acids long. V lost 2 bases and J lost 6; bases outside the gene matches: 3. Germline CDR1 reads LNHDA; CDR2 reads SQIVND (reference sequence). The DNA read from the CDR3 is TGTGCCAGTAGTATATTAGGGGGCAATGGC. This encodes CASSILGGNG. The full-length CDR3 reads as CASSILGGNGYTF. The full variable domain, with the rest looked up from reference TRBV19 and TRBJ1-2, is DGGITQSPKYLFRKEGQNVTLSCEQNLNHDAMYWYRQDPGQGLRLIYYSQIVNDFQKGDIAEGYSVSREKKESFPLTVTSAQKNPTAFYLCASSILGGNGYTFGSGTRLTVV.